This T cell receptor beta chain was captured by sequencing in a study of T cell repertoires in cytomegalovirus infection. Study in general: In public TCR beta signatures, there were indications of both CMV infection and matching HLA type. Study results and caveats: Individuals carrying CMV plus the relevant HLA were identified by cumulative frequency of public TCR beta families. There were HLA-C-restricted CMV-specific TCR beta clonotypes dominating the ex vivo response.

TCRdb processed the reads anew with MiXCR; each CDR3 protein has one entry. The sample includes 500,000 or so distinct CDR3 sequences, 15% to 20% of them seen just once. This clonotype showed up many times. Its target is unknown. This CDR3 is built from 17 residues. CDR1 MDHEN and CDR2 SYDVKM come from the germline V gene. V dropped 3 bases and J dropped 4 bases, with 21 bases sitting between them. The chain employs TRBV28 and TRBJ2-5; tentative D call: TRBD2 (5 bases). This sequence originates from a human donor in good health (CMV status not recorded). Some clones in this sample may be carry-over from other donors' samples. The sample was CD8+ T cells from PBMCs. CDR3 amino acids: CASSFYGLARKRETQYF. DNA for the CDR3: TGTGCCAGCAGTTTCTACGGACTCGCCCGAAAGAGAGAGACCCAGTACTTC.